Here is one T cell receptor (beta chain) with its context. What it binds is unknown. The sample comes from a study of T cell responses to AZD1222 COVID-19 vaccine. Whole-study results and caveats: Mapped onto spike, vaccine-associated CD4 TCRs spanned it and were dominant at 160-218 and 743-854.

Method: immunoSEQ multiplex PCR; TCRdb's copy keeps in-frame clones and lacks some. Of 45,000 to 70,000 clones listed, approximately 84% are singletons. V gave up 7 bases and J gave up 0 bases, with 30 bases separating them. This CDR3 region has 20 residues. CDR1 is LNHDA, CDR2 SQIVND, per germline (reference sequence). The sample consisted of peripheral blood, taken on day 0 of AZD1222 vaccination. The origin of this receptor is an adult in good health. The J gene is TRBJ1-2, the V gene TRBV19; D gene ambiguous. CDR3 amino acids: CASTMNHPAWQAASNYGYTF. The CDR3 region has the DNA TGTGCCAGTACCATGAATCACCCCGCCTGGCAGGCCGCCTCTAACTATGGCTACACCTTC.